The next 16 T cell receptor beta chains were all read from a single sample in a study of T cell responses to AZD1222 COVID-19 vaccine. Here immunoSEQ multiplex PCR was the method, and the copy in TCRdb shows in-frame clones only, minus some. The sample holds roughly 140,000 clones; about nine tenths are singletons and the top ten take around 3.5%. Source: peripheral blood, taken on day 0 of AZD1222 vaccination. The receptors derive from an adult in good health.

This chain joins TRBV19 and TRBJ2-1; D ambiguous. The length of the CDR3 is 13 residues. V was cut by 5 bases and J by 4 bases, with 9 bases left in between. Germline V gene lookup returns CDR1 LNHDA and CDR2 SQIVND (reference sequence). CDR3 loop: CASSLALYNEQFF. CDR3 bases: TGTGCCAGTAGTCTGGCGCTTTACAATGAGCAGTTCTTC.

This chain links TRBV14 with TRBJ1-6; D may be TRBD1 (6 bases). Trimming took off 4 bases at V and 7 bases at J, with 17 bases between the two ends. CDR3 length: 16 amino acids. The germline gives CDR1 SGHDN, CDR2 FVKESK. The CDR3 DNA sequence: TGTGCCAGCAGCCCGTATACAGGGTTCGGCAATTCACCCCTCCACTTT. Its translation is CASSPYTGFGNSPLHF.

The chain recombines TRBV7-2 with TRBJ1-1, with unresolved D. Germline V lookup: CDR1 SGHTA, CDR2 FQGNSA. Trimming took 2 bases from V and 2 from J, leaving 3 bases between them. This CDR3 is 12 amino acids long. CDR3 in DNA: TGTGCCAGCAGCTTAATTAACACTGAAGCTTTCTTT. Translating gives CASSLINTEAFF.

CDR3 region: CASSHRRSRANVLTF. CDR3 sequence (DNA): TGTGCCAGCAGCCACCGAAGGAGCCGGGCCAACGTCCTGACTTTC. The rearrangement links TRBV11-3 to TRBJ2-6; D remains unclear. V was clipped by 5 bases and J by 5 bases, with 13 bases between them. The germline V gene encodes CDR1 SGHNT and CDR2 YENEEA. The CDR3 is 15 residues long.

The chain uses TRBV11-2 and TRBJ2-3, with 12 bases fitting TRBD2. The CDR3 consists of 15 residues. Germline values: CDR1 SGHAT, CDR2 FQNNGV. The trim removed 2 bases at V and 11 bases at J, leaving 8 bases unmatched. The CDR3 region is CASSLRLAGVAGQYF. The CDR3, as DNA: TGTGCCAGCAGCTTAAGACTAGCGGGAGTCGCAGGGCAGTATTTT.

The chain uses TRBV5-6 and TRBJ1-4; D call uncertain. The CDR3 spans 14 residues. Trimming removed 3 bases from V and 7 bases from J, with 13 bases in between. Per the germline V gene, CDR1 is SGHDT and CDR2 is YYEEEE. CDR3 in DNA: TGTGCCAGCAGCTCTACAGTGGGCGCTGAAAAACTGTTTTTT. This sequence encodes CASSSTVGAEKLFF.

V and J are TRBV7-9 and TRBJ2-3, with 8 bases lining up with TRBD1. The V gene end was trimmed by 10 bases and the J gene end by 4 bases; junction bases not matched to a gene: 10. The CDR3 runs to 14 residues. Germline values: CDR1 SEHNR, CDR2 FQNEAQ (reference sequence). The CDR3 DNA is TGTGCCATCCTTGGACAGGGTAGAGCAGATACGCAGTATTTT. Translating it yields CAILGQGRADTQYF. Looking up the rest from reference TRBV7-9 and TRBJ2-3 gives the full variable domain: DTGVSQNPRHKITKRGQNVTFRCDPISEHNRLYWYRQTLGQGPEFLTYFQNEAQLEKSRLLSDRFSAERPKGSFSTLEIQRTEQGDSAMYLCAILGQGRADTQYFGPGTRLTVL.

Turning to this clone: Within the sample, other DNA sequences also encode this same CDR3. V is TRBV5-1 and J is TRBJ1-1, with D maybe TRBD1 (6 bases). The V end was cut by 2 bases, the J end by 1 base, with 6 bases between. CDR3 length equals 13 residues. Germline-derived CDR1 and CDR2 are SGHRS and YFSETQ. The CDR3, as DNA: TGCGCCAGCAGCTTACAGGGGAACACTGAAGCTTTCTTT. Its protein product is CASSLQGNTEAFF.

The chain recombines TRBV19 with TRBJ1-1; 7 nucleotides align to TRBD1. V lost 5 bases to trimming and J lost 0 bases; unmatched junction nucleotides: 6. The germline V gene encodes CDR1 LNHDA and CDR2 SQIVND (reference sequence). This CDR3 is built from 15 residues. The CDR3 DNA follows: TGTGCCAGTAGTGCCCGACAGGGACTGAACACTGAAGCTTTCTTT. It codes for CASSARQGLNTEAFF.

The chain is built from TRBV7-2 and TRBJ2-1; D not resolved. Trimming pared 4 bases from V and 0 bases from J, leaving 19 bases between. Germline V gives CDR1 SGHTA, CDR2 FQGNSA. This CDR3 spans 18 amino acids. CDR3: CASSWTSGRSSSYNEQFF. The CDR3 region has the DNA TGTGCCAGCAGCTGGACCAGTGGCAGATCGAGCTCCTACAATGAGCAGTTCTTC.

CDR3 in amino acids: CASSKDRDPYNEQFF. CDR3 DNA: TGTGCCAGTAGTAAGGACCGGGACCCATACAATGAGCAGTTCTTC. The genes are TRBV19 and TRBJ2-1; possibly TRBD1 or TRBD2 for D (5 bases each). CDR3 length: 15 residues. CDR1 is LNHDA and CDR2 is SQIVND in the germline V gene (reference sequence). Trimming cost V 4 bases and J 4 bases, with 14 bases left between them.

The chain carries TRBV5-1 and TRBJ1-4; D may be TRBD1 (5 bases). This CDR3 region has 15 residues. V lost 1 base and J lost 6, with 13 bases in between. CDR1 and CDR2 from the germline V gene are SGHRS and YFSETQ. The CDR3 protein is CASSLQSGWDEKLFF. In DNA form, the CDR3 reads TGCGCCAGCAGCTTGCAGTCAGGGTGGGATGAAAAACTGTTTTTT.

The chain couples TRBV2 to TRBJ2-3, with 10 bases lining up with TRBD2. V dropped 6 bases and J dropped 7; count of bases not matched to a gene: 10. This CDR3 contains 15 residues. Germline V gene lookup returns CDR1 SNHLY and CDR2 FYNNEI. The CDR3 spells CASRPLAGATNTQYF. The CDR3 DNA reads TGTGCCAGCAGGCCCCTAGCGGGGGCTACAAATACGCAGTATTTT.

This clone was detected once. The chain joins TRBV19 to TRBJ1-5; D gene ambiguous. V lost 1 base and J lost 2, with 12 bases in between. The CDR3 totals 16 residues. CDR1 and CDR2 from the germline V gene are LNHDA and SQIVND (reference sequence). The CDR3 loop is CASSIALGDGNQPQHF. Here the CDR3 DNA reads TGTGCCAGTAGTATAGCCCTTGGGGATGGCAATCAGCCCCAGCATTTT. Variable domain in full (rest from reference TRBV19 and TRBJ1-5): DGGITQSPKYLFRKEGQNVTLSCEQNLNHDAMYWYRQDPGQGLRLIYYSQIVNDFQKGDIAEGYSVSREKKESFPLTVTSAQKNPTAFYLCASSIALGDGNQPQHFGDGTRLSIL.

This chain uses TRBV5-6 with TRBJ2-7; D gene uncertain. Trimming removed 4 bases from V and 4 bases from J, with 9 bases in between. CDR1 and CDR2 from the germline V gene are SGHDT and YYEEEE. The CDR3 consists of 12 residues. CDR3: CASSPGVYEQYF. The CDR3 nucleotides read TGTGCCAGCAGCCCGGGCGTTTACGAGCAGTACTTC.

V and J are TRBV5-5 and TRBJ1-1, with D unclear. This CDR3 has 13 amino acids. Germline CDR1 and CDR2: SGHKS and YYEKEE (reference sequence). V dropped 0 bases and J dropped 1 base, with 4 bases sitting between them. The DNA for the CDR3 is TGTGCCAGCAGCTTGGGGGAGAACACTGAAGCTTTCTTT. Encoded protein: CASSLGENTEAFF.